The table lists the clone carrying this TCR beta chain with a few counts. No antigen is known for it. The sample belongs to a study of blood T cells in healthy people across ages. The CDR3 is 15 amino acids. Per the germline V gene, CDR1 is SGHTA and CDR2 is FQGNSA. Trimming stripped 2 bases from V and 0 bases from J, with 10 bases between. Next came a second PCR, run for about 7 to 12 cycles, which used a sample-barcoded 5' primer along with a J-beta primer mix. TCRdb reprocessed the 5' RACE reads via MiXCR and lists one record per CDR3 protein. The repertoire holds 750,000 to 1,000,000 distinct CDR3 sequences, about 28% seen once, with roughly 10% in the top ten. The authors extracted at least 6 micrograms of total RNA per sample. Whole-study results and caveats: As age increased, TCR beta diversity per million T cells fell in a roughly linear fashion.

The same sample was also studied in work on T cells of mothers and their children. As that report states: Reverse transcription into cDNA received all extracted RNA, at roughly 1.4 ug per 15 ul.

The specimen sequenced was blood. The clonotype originates from a woman aged 40-49 years in good health. The chain has TRBV7-2 and TRBJ1-2; no definite D call. In nucleotides, the CDR3 is TGTGCCAGCAGCTTAACGGGCCTGACTAACTATGGCTACACCTTC. Amino acid sequence: CASSLTGLTNYGYTF.